This T cell receptor (beta chain) was sequenced for a study of cytomegalovirus exposure and HLA in healthy donors. Study summary: Out of fewer than 400 genotyped donors, 81% belonged to the Caucasian-associated ancestry cluster.

It was with 60 Vbeta and 13 Jbeta primers that the PCR ran. Libraries were prepared by immunoSEQ multiplex PCR; TCRdb keeps only in-frame clonotypes and omits some of them. The table lists a few hundred thousand clones, 60% to 85% of them singletons. Note on this clone: Its antigen is unknown.

Germline V gene data show CDR1 as LNHDA and CDR2 as SQIVND (reference sequence). The CDR3 is made up of 16 amino acids. V lost 5 bases, J lost 4 bases, and 11 bases stayed unmatched. Study outcomes and limitations: Later findings reportedly placed an Asian-associated ancestry cluster below the approximately 700-donor mean for N-insertions. It has been reported that TCR beta sequences accurately predicted the HLA-A and HLA-B alleles of most subjects.

This TCR came from a man in his forties or fifties in good health and CMV-seronegative. This rearrangement joins TRBV19 to TRBJ2-1; 7 nucleotides agree with TRBD1. The sequenced material came from PBMCs. DNA for the CDR3: TGTGCCAGTAGTTTTTTCTGGGGGACAGTTTACAATGAGCAGTTCTTC. Its protein product is CASSFFWGTVYNEQFF.